These T cell receptor beta chains were read from a single sample in a study of cytotoxic CD8 clonotypes in ibrutinib-treated CLL. The protocol was immunoSEQ multiplex PCR, while the TCRdb copy is restricted to in-frame clones and leaves out a portion. Seen here are about 140,000 clones, around 77% observed once, and the top ten hold approximately 27%. The specimen was PBMCs, collected after 12 months of ibrutinib treatment. The receptor source for this set is a human donor with chronic lymphocytic leukemia. The CDR3 runs from the conserved cysteine through the conserved F or W. Expanded clones are given a class, and other clones once, few, many or no size at all.

V: TRBV5-1
J: TRBJ2-7
size: few
CDR3: CASSHPGTATKQYF

V: TRBV6-5
J: TRBJ2-7
size: few
CDR3: CASSYSITYEQYF

V: TRBV28
J: TRBJ1-4
size: medium-sized
CDR3: CASSLEPLGGLDNEKLFF

V: TRBV19
J: TRBJ1-5
size: few
CDR3: CASSIAALNKGQPQHF

V: TRBV28
J: TRBJ2-7
size: large
CDR3: CASRLDRASSYEQYF

V: TRBV27
J: TRBJ1-5
size: -
CDR3: CASRVRATNSNQPQHF

V: TRBV19
J: TRBJ1-2
size: -
CDR3: CASTRTGLDYGYTF

V: TRBV5-6
J: TRBJ2-1
size: -
CDR3: CASSLFRGSVNDEQFF

V: TRBV6-5
J: TRBJ1-1
size: once
CDR3: CASRVTVGTEAFF

V: TRBV6-5
J: TRBJ2-3
size: few
CDR3: CASTRTGKSTDTQYF

V: TRBV7-9
J: TRBJ2-1
size: -
CDR3: CASSPHPLGEQFF

V: TRBV2
J: TRBJ1-4
size: -
CDR3: CASSDKGRGNEKLFF

V: TRBV5-1
J: TRBJ2-2
size: -
CDR3: CASSLSFTGELFF

V: TRBV5-6
J: TRBJ1-3
size: -
CDR3: CASSFFTSGNTIYF

V: TRBV7-2
J: TRBJ1-2
size: -
CDR3: CASSDGPEYGYTF

V: TRBV18
J: TRBJ2-3
size: -
CDR3: CASSPPSSGTDTQYF

V: TRBV18
J: TRBJ1-4
size: once
CDR3: CASSPNSGQPTNEKLFF

V: TRBV7-3
J: TRBJ2-2
size: -
CDR3: CASSLDRDRGLSGELFF